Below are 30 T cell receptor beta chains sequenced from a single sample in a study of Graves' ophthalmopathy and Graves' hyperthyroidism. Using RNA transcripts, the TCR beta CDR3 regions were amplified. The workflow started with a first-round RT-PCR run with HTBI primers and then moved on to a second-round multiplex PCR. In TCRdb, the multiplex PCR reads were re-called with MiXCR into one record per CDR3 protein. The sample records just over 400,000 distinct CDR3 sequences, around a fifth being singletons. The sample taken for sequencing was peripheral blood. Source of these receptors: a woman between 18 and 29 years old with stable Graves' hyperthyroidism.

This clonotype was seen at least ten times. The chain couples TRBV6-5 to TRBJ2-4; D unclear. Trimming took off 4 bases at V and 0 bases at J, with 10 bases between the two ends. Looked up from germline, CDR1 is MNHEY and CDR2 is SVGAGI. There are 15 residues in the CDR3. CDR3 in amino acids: CASSLGPLAKNIQYF. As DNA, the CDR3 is TGTGCCAGCAGTTTAGGACCGCTAGCCAAAAACATTCAGTACTTC.

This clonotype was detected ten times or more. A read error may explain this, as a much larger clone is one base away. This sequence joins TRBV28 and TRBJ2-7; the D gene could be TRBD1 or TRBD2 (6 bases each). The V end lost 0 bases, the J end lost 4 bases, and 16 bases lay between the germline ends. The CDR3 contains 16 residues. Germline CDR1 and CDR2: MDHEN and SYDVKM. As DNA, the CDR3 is TGTGCCAGCAGTTTATGGAGAAGGGGGGCCCTATACGAGCAGTACTTC. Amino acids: CASSLWRRGALYEQYF.

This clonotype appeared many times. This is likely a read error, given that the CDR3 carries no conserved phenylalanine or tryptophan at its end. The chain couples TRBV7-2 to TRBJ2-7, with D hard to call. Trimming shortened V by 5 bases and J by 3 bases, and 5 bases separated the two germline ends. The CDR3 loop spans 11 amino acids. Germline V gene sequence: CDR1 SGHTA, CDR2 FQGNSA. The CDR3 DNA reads TGTGCCAGCAGCAGATACTACGAGCAGTACCTC. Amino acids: CASSRYYEQYL.

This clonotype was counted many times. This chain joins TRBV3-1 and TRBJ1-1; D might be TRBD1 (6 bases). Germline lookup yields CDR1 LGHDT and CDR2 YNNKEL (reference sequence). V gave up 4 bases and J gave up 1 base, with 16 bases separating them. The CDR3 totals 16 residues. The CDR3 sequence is CASSLPTGRGNTEAFF. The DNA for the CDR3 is TGTGCCAGCAGCCTTCCTACAGGGAGAGGGAACACTGAAGCTTTCTTT.

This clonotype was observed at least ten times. The DNA for the CDR3 is TGTGCCAGCACCCAGGGTGGGACCTACGAGCAGTACTTC. Its translation: CASTQGGTYEQYF. V and J are TRBV6-4 and TRBJ2-7; a possible D gene is TRBD1 (5 bases). Germline V gives CDR1 MRHNA, CDR2 SNTAGT. The CDR3 covers 13 residues. Trimming took off 7 bases at V and 2 bases at J, with 12 bases between the two ends.

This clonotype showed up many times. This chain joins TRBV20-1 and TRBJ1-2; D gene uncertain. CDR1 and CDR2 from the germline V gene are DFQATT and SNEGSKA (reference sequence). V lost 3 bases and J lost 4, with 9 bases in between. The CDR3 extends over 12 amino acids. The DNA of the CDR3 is TGCAGTGCTAGGCAGGCAACCTATGGCTACACCTTC. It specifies CSARQATYGYTF.

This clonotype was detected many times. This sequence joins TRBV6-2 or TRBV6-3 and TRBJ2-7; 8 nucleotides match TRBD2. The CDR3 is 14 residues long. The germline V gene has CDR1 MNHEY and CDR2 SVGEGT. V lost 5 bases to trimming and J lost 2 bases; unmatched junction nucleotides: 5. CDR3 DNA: TGTGCCAGCAGTGCCGGGACTAGTGCCTACGAGCAGTACTTC. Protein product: CASSAGTSAYEQYF.

As DNA, the CDR3 is TGTGCCAGCAGCCGACCCCACATAAGCCCTGAAGCTTTCTTT. This codes for CASSRPHISPEAFF. The V and J genes are TRBV11-1 and TRBJ1-1; D unresolved. Trimming left V 5 bases short and J 6 bases short, with 16 bases between. This CDR3 has 14 residues. Per the germline V gene, CDR1 is SGHAT and CDR2 is FQDESV (reference sequence).

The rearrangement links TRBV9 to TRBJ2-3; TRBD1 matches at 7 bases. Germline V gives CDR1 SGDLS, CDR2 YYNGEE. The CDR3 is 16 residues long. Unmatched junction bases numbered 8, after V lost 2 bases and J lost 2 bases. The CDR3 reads CASSVPRQGVTDTQYF. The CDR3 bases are TGTGCCAGCAGCGTCCCGAGACAGGGAGTCACAGATACGCAGTATTTT.

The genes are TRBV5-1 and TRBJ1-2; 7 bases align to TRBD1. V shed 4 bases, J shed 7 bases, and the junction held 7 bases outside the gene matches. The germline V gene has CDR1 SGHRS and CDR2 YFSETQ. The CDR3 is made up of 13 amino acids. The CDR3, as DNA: TGCGCCAGCAGCGTACAGGGGCAAAGTGGCTACACCTTC. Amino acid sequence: CASSVQGQSGYTF. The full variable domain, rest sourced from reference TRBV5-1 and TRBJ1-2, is KAGVTQTPRYLIKTRGQQVTLSCSPISGHRSVSWYQQTPGQGLQFLFEYFSETQRNKGNFPGRFSGRQFSNSRSEMNVSTLELGDSALYLCASSVQGQSGYTFGSGTRLTVV.

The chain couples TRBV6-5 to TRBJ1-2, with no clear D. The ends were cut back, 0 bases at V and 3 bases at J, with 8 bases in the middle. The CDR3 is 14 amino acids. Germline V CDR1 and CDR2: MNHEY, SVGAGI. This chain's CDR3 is CASSYSVSDYGYTF. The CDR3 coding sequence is TGTGCCAGCAGTTACTCGGTTTCAGACTATGGCTACACCTTC.

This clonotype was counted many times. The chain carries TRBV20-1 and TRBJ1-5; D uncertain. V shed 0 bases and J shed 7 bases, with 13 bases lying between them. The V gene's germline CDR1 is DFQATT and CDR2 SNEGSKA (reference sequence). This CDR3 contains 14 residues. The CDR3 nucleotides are TGCAGTGCTAGAGATCCGACTGTATCGCAGCCCCAGCATTTT. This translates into CSARDPTVSQPQHF.

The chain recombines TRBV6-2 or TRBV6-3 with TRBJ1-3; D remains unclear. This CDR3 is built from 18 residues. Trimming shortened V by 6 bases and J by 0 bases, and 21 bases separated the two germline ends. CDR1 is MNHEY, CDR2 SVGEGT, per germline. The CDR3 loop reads CASSRSGPRSFSGNTIYF. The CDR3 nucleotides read TGTGCCAGCAGCCGATCGGGCCCTCGGAGTTTCTCTGGAAACACCATATATTTT.

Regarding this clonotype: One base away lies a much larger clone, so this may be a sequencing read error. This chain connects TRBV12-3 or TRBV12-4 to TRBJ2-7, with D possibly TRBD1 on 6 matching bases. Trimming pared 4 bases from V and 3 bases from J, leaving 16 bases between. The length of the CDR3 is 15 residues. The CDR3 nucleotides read TGTGCCAGCAGTTCAACAGGGAATTTAGTCTACGAGCAGTACTTC. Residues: CASSSTGNLVYEQYF.

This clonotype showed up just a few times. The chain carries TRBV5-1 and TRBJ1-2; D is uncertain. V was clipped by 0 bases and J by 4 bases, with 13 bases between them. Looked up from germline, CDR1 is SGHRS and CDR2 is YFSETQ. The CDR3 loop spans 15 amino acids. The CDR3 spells CASSLEPVQTYGYTF. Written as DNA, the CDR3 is TGCGCCAGCAGCTTGGAGCCTGTCCAGACCTATGGCTACACCTTC.

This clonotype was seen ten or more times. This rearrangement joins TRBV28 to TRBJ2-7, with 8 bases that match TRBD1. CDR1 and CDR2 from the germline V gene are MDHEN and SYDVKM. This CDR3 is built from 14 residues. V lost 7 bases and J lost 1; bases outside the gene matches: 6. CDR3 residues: CASNSGTGSYEQYF. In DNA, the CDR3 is TGTGCCAGCAATTCGGGGACAGGTTCCTACGAGCAGTACTTC.

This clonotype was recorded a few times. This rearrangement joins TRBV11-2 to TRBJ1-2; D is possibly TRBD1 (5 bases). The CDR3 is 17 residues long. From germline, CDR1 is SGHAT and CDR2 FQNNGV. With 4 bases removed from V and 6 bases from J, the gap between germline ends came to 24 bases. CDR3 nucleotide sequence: TGTGCCAGCAGCTCGTTATTTAACAGAGACGGGGGGGATGGCTACACCTTC. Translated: CASSSLFNRDGGDGYTF.

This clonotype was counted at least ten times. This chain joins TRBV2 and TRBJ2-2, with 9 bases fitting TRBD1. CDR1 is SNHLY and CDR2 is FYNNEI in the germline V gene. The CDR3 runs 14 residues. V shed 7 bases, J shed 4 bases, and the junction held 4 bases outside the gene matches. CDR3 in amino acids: CASTGQGTTGELFF. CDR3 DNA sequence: TGTGCCAGCACGGGACAGGGTACCACCGGGGAGCTGTTTTTT.

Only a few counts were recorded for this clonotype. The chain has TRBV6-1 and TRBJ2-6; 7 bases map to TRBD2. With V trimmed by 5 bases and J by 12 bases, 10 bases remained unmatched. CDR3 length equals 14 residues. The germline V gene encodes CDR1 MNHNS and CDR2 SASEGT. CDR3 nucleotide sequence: TGTGCCAGCAGTCGCCTCCGGGAGGCCGGCGTCCTGACTTTC. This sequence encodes CASSRLREAGVLTF.

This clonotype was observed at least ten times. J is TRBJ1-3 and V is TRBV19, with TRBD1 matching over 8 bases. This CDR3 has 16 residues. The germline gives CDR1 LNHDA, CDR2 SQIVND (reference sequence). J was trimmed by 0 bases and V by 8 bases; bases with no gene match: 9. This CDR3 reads CASQGARTSSGNTIYF. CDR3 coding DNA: TGTGCCAGTCAGGGGGCTCGAACGAGCTCTGGAAACACCATATATTTT.

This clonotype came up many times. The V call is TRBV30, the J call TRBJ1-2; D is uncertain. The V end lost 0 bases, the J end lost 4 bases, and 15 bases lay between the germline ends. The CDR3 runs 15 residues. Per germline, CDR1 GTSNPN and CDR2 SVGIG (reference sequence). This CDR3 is CAWSVSLSDSYGYTF. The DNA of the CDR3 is TGTGCCTGGAGTGTATCCTTGTCAGATTCCTATGGCTACACCTTC. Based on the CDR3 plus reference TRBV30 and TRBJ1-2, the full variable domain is SQTIHQWPATLVQPVGSPLSLECTVEGTSNPNLYWYRQAAGRGLQLLFYSVGIGQISSEVPQNLSASRPQDRQFILSSKKLLLSDSGFYLCAWSVSLSDSYGYTFGSGTRLTVV.

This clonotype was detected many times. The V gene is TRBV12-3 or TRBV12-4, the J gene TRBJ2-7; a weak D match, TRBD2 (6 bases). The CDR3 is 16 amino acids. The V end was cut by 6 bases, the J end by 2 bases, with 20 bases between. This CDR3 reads CASSPSRRAFAYEQYF. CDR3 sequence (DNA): TGTGCCAGCAGCCCAAGCAGGAGGGCCTTTGCCTACGAGCAGTACTTC.

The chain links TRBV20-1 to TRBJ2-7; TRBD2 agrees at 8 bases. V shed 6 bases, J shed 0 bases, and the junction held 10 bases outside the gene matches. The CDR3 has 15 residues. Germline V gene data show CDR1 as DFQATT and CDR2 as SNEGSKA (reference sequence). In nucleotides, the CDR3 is TGCAGTGCCGGAAAACTAGCGGATTCCTCCTACGAGCAGTACTTC. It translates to CSAGKLADSSYEQYF.

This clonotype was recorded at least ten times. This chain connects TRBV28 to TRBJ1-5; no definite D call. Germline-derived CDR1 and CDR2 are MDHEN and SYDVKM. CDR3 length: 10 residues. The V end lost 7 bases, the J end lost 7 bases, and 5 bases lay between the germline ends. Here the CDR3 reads CASNRQPQHF. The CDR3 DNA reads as TGTGCCAGCAACCGGCAGCCCCAGCATTTT.

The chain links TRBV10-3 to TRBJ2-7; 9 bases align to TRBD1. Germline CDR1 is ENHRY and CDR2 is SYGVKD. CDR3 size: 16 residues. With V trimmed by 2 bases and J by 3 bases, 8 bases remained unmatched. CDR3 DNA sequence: TGTGCCATCAGTGAGGTCCGGGGGACAGGGAACTACGAGCAGTACTTC. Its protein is CAISEVRGTGNYEQYF.

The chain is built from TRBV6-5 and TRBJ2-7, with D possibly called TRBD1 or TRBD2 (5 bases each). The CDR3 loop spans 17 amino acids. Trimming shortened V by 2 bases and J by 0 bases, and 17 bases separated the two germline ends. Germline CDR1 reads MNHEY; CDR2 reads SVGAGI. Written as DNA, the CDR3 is TGTGCCAGCAGTTACAACCAGCCGGGACGGAGCTCCTACGAGCAGTACTTC. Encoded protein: CASSYNQPGRSSYEQYF.

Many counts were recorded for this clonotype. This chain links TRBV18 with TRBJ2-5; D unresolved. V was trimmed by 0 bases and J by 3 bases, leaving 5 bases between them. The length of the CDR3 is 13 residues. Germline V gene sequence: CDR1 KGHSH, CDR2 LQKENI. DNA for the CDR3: TGTGCCAGCTCACCACCGCAGGAAGAGACCCAGTACTTC. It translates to CASSPPQEETQYF.

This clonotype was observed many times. Here the CDR3 reads CASSDFQGVGRETQYF. In DNA form, the CDR3 reads TGTGCCAGCAGTGACTTCCAAGGAGTTGGCAGAGAGACCCAGTACTTC. This chain uses TRBV6-1 with TRBJ2-5; D is unresolved. V dropped 3 bases and J dropped 4 bases, with 18 bases sitting between them. Germline V gene data show CDR1 as MNHNS and CDR2 as SASEGT. CDR3 length equals 16 residues.

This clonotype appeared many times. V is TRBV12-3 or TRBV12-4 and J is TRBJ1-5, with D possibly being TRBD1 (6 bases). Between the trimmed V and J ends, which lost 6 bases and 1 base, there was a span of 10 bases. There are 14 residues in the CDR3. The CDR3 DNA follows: TGTGCCAGCAGAGGAACAGGGAGCAATCAGCCCCAGCATTTT. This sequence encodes CASRGTGSNQPQHF.

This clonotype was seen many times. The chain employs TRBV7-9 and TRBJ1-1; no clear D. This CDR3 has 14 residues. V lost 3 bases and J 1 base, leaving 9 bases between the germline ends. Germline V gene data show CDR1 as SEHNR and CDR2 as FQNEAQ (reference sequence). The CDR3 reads CASSLLWRNTEAFF. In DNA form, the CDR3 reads TGTGCCAGCAGCTTGTTGTGGAGGAACACTGAAGCTTTCTTT.